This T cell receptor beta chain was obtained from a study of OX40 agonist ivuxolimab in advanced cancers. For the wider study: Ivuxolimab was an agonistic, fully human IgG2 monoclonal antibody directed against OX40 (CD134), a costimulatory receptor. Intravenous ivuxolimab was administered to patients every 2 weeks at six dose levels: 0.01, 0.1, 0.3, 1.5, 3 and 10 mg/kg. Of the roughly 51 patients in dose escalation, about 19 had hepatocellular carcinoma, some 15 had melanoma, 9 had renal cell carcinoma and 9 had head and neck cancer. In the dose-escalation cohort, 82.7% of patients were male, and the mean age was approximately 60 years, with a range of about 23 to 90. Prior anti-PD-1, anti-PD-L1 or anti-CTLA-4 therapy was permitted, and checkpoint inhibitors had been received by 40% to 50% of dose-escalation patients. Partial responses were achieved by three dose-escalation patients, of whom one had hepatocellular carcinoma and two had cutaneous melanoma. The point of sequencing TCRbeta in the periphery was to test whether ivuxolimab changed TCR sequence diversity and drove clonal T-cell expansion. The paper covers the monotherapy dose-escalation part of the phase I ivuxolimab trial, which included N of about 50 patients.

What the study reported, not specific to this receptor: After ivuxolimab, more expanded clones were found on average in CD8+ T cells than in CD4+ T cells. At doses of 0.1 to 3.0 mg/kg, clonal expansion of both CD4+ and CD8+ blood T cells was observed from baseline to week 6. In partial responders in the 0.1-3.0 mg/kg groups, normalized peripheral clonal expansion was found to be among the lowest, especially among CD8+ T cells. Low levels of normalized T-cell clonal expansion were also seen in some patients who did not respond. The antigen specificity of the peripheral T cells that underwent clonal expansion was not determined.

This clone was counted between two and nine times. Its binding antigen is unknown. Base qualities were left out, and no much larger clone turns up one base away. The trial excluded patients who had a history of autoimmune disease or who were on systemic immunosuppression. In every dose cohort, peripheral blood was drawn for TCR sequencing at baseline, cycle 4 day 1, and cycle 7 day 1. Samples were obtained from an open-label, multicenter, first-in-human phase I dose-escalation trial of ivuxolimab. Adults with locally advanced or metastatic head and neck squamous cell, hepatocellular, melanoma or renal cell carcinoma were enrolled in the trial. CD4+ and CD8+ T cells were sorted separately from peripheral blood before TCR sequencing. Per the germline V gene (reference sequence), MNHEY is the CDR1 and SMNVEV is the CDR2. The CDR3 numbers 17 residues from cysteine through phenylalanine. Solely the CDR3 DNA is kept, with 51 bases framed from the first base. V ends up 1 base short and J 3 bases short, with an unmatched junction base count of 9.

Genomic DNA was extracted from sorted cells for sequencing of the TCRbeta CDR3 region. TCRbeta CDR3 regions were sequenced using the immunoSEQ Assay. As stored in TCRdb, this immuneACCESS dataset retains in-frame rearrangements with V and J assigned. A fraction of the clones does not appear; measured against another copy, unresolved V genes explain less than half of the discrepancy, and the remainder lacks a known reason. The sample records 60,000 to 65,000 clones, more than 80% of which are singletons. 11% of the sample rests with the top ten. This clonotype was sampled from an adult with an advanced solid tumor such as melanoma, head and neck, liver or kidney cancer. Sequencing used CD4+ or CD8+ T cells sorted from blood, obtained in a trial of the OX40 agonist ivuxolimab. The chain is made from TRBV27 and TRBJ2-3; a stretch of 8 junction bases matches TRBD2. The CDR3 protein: CASSLFGRGPGTDTQYF. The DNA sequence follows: TGTGCCAGCAGTTTATTCGGGAGGGGACCCGGAACAGATACGCAGTATTTT.